The clone carrying this T cell receptor beta chain was recorded at least ten times. What it binds is not known. These data originate in a study of CD8 T cells in ankylosing spondylitis. Study-wide points: As reported, disease-linked clones showed significant enrichment in matched ankylosing spondylitis synovial fluid. For ankylosing spondylitis blood, a TCR beta motif of about 8 highly homologous variants appeared characteristic. Certain motif variants had earlier appeared in reactive arthritis synovial fluid and blood.

The V gene end was trimmed by 4 bases and the J gene end by 5 bases; junction bases not matched to a gene: 8. CDR1 is SQVTM and CDR2 is ANQGSEA in the germline V gene. CDR3 size: 14 residues. Quantitative 5'-RACE with molecular barcodes produced the TCR beta libraries. TCRdb reprocessed the 5' RACE reads with MiXCR, giving one entry per CDR3 protein. Of 250,000 to 300,000 distinct CDR3 sequences listed, 20% were seen once; the top ten hold around 8%. Input material: blood, either unsorted or a sorted T cell fraction (not recorded which). This TCR was recovered from a male donor with ankylosing spondylitis or in good health (not recorded which). The chain carries TRBV29-1 and TRBJ1-5, with TRBD1 matching 7 bases. This CDR3 reads CSVGQGGWDQPQHF. The CDR3 coding sequence is TGCAGCGTTGGACAGGGTGGTTGGGATCAGCCCCAGCATTTT.